This TCR beta chain was found in a study of spatial heterogeneity in lung cancer. Study summary: Roughly 2 years after resection was the median timing of the follow-up PBMC samples, which were sequenced when available. Study findings and constraints: Among blood samples, ubiquitous expanded tumor TCRs appeared more at resection than at follow-up.

CDR1 is SGHRS, CDR2 YFSETQ, per germline. With 1 base removed from V and 3 bases from J, the gap between germline ends came to 10 bases. This CDR3 has 14 residues. This sample's time point: blood at routine non-recurrence follow-up after resection. Unsorted samples of tumor, nontumor lung or frozen PBMC had their whole RNA sequenced. Worth noting for this clonotype: Its antigen is as yet unknown.

TCRdb recomputed calls from the 5' RACE reads with MiXCR, one row per CDR3 protein. The sample records 110,000 or so distinct CDR3 sequences, 9.5% to 14% being singletons. The rearrangement joins TRBV5-1 to TRBJ1-1; D unresolved. The source is a female donor with early-stage non-small cell lung cancer. The sample consisted of PBMCs, taken at follow-up. CDR3 sequence: CASSLWQPDTEAFF. CDR3 DNA: TGCGCCAGCAGCTTGTGGCAGCCAGACACTGAAGCTTTCTTT.